These 16 T cell receptor beta chains share one sample of origin, sequenced in a study of T cell repertoires in cytomegalovirus infection. TCRdb redid the calling of the reads with MiXCR, one entry per CDR3 protein. The sample has about 450,000 distinct CDR3 sequences, around 32% seen once; the top ten hold about an eighth. Sequenced material: PBMCs. The receptors derive from a human donor in good health (CMV status not recorded). Some clones in this sample may be carry-over from other donors' samples.

This clonotype was detected many times. V gene TRBV7-2 combines with J gene TRBJ2-3; 7 bases are a match to TRBD1. The CDR3 is 13 residues long. From germline, CDR1 is SGHTA and CDR2 FQGNSA. V lost 6 bases to trimming and J lost 3 bases; unmatched junction nucleotides: 3. CDR3 sequence (DNA): TGTGCCAGCAGGCCGACAGGGACAGATACGCAGTATTTT. Translating it yields CASRPTGTDTQYF.

The CDR3 DNA reads TGTGCCAGCAGTTTTTCCGACCTCGAGAACACTGAAGCTTTCTTT. Protein sequence: CASSFSDLENTEAFF. This chain links TRBV28 with TRBJ1-1; no reliable D call. Germline lookup yields CDR1 MDHEN and CDR2 SYDVKM. The CDR3 has 15 residues. V was trimmed by 3 bases and J by 1 base, leaving 12 bases between them.

The V gene is TRBV4-2, the J gene TRBJ1-3, with 7 bases that match TRBD1. The trim removed 0 bases at V and 0 bases at J, leaving 5 bases unmatched. CDR1 LGHNA and CDR2 YNFKEQ come from the germline V gene. The CDR3 runs 17 residues. CDR3 residues: CASSQDRDSHSGNTIYF. The DNA of the CDR3 is TGTGCCAGCAGCCAAGACCGGGACAGCCACTCTGGAAACACCATATATTTT.

The CDR3 nucleotides are TGTGCCAGCAGTTACGACAGGGTGACTGAAGCTTTCTTT. It encodes CASSYDRVTEAFF. J is TRBJ1-1 and V is TRBV6-6; 7 bases align to TRBD1. Germline V gene lookup returns CDR1 MNHNY and CDR2 SVGAGI (reference sequence). Trimming removed 2 bases from V and 5 bases from J; junction bases left unmatched: 2. CDR3 length: 13 residues.

Only a few counts were recorded for this clonotype. The chain carries TRBV7-8 and TRBJ2-7; 7 bases line up with TRBD1. CDR1 is SGHVS, CDR2 FQNEAQ, per germline. The V gene end was trimmed by 5 bases and the J gene end by 6 bases; junction bases not matched to a gene: 4. This CDR3 region has 12 residues. Here the CDR3 DNA reads TGTGCCAGCAGCACCCGGACAGGCGAGCAGTACTTC. This codes for CASSTRTGEQYF.

This clonotype has a handful of counts. V usage is TRBV6-5 and J usage is TRBJ1-2; D may be TRBD1 (6 bases). Germline-derived CDR1 and CDR2 are MNHEY and SVGAGI. CDR3 length equals 13 residues. V dropped 7 bases and J dropped 7 bases, with 16 bases sitting between them. This chain's CDR3 is CASTETGASGYTF. The CDR3 DNA reads as TGTGCCAGCACTGAAACGGGGGCTAGTGGCTACACCTTC.

The rearrangement joins TRBV11-2 to TRBJ1-1; D is ambiguous. V gave up 3 bases and J gave up 1 base, with 15 bases separating them. The CDR3 has 16 amino acids. Germline V gene data show CDR1 as SGHAT and CDR2 as FQNNGV. The CDR3 sequence: CASSFGGGTRNTEAFF. For the CDR3, the DNA is TGTGCCAGCAGCTTCGGCGGAGGAACCCGGAACACTGAAGCTTTCTTT.

The table lists this clonotype with a few counts. This chain uses TRBV29-1 with TRBJ2-1, with TRBD2 as a possible D gene (6 bases). Germline V gives CDR1 SQVTM, CDR2 ANQGSEA. This CDR3 contains 14 residues. Trimming cost V 3 bases and J 6 bases, with 15 bases left between them. DNA for the CDR3: TGCAGCGTTGATGAAGGTCCGACTAGCAATGAGCAGTTCTTC. This gives the protein CSVDEGPTSNEQFF.

This clonotype came up many times. V usage is TRBV20-1 and J usage is TRBJ1-5; possible D gene TRBD1, 6 bases. The CDR3 is made up of 15 amino acids. With 0 bases removed from V and 7 bases from J, the gap between germline ends came to 16 bases. Germline V lookup: CDR1 DFQATT, CDR2 SNEGSKA (reference sequence). This CDR3 reads CSARDLGRGSQPQHF. The CDR3 DNA reads as TGCAGTGCTAGAGATCTCGGCAGGGGCTCCCAGCCCCAGCATTTT.

This clonotype was picked up a small number of times. The gene calls are TRBV11-1 and TRBJ2-7, with 9 bases that match TRBD1. Germline loops: CDR1 SGHAT, CDR2 FQDESV (reference sequence). The CDR3 totals 15 residues. J gave up 6 bases and V 5 bases, and 11 bases lay outside the gene matches. The CDR3 DNA follows: TGTGCCAGCAGCGTTACCGGGACAGGGATAGGCGAGCAGTACTTC. Encoded protein: CASSVTGTGIGEQYF.

This chain connects TRBV29-1 to TRBJ1-4, with 9 bases identical to TRBD1. Trimming cost V 5 bases and J 7 bases; bases outside gene matches: 5. The CDR3 contains 13 residues. Per germline, CDR1 SQVTM and CDR2 ANQGSEA. Here the CDR3 DNA reads TGCAGCGTTTCCGGGACAGGGCTTGAAAAACTGTTTTTT. It codes for CSVSGTGLEKLFF.

The genes are TRBV4-1 and TRBJ1-4, with 8 bases lining up with TRBD1. Germline CDR1 and CDR2: MGHRA and YSYEKL. CDR3 length: 17 residues. Losses at the gene ends were 1 base for V and 8 bases for J; bases not matched to a gene: 12. The CDR3 reads CASSQVISRQGSEKLFF. The CDR3 nucleotides are TGCGCCAGCAGCCAAGTGATTTCCCGACAGGGGTCGGAAAAACTGTTTTTT.

This clonotype occurred a few times. The V and J genes are TRBV29-1 and TRBJ1-1; tentatively, D is TRBD1 (5 bases). The V gene's germline CDR1 is SQVTM and CDR2 ANQGSEA. V shed 5 bases and J shed 1 base, with 14 bases lying between them. The CDR3 runs to 14 residues. Here the CDR3 reads CSVSHGGRNTEAFF. The CDR3 DNA sequence: TGCAGCGTTTCCCACGGGGGGAGGAACACTGAAGCTTTCTTT.

This chain links TRBV2 with TRBJ2-2, with 7 bases that match TRBD1. The V segment lost 6 bases and the J segment 3 bases; nucleotides outside the gene matches: 4. Per germline, CDR1 SNHLY and CDR2 FYNNEI. The CDR3 runs to 14 residues. The CDR3, as DNA: TGTGCCAGCAGCCCCGGGACAGACACCGGGGAGCTGTTTTTT. This encodes CASSPGTDTGELFF.

The chain has TRBV6-6 and TRBJ2-3, with 9 bases lining up with TRBD2. V trimming: 4 bases; J trimming: 2 bases; junction bases outside the gene matches: 28. The germline V gene has CDR1 MNHNY and CDR2 SVGAGI (reference sequence). This CDR3 spans 23 amino acids. CDR3: CASSSQQEQRGARLHLNTDTQYF. CDR3 sequence (DNA): TGTGCCAGCAGTTCTCAACAAGAACAGCGGGGGGCACGACTACACCTTAACACAGATACGCAGTATTTT.

The rearrangement joins TRBV7-6 to TRBJ1-1; D remains ambiguous. Trimming took 5 bases from V and 8 from J, leaving 12 bases between them. Germline V gives CDR1 SGHVS, CDR2 FNYEAQ. This CDR3 contains 12 residues. CDR3 DNA sequence: TGTGCCAGCAGCCTGGGAGACATAGAAGCTTTCTTT. Translating gives CASSLGDIEAFF.